Below are 10 T cell receptor beta chains sequenced from a single sample in a study of shared clonotypes between healthy human individuals. Sequencing used immunoSEQ multiplex PCR; TCRdb keeps in-frame clones, though not all of them. Here the sample spans roughly 500,000 clones, less than 96% being singletons. What was sequenced was naive CD4+ T cells sorted from blood. Subset in this sample: CD45RA+ positively selected. The origin of the receptors is a woman in her thirties in good health.

V is TRBV19 and J is TRBJ2-7, with 7 bases that match TRBD1. CDR1 and CDR2 (germline): LNHDA, SQIVND (reference sequence). There are 14 residues in the CDR3. Trimming cost V 4 bases and J 1 base; bases outside gene matches: 4. In nucleotides, the CDR3 is TGTGCCAGTAGTACGACAGGGATTTCCTACGAGCAGTACTTC. Protein: CASSTTGISYEQYF.

The chain uses TRBV28 and TRBJ2-7, with 12 bases matching TRBD2. The V segment lost 4 bases and the J segment 2 bases; nucleotides outside the gene matches: 3. The CDR3 has 15 residues. Germline V gene data show CDR1 as MDHEN and CDR2 as SYDVKM. The CDR3 spells CASSSWTSGAYEQYF. CDR3 DNA sequence: TGTGCCAGCAGTTCATGGACTAGCGGGGCCTACGAGCAGTACTTC.

This clone was observed a handful of times. The chain uses TRBV4-1 and TRBJ1-2, with D possibly being TRBD1 (6 bases). This CDR3 contains 14 residues. CDR1 MGHRA and CDR2 YSYEKL come from the germline V gene. V lost 0 bases to trimming and J lost 4 bases, with 9 bases between them. The CDR3 coding sequence is TGCGCCAGCAGCCAAGATTGGGGGCCCTATGGCTACACCTTC. Its protein is CASSQDWGPYGYTF.

The V and J genes are TRBV30 and TRBJ2-6; TRBD1 matches at 9 bases. V lost 7 bases and J lost 1; bases outside the gene matches: 8. CDR1 and CDR2 from the germline V gene are GTSNPN and SVGIG (reference sequence). CDR3 length: 16 residues. CDR3 sequence: CASNRGQGSGANVLTF. As DNA, the CDR3 is TGTGCCTCCAACAGGGGGCAGGGGTCTGGGGCCAACGTCCTGACTTTC.

The V call is TRBV7-2, the J call TRBJ1-5, with 8 bases fitting TRBD1. CDR3 length equals 14 residues. Unmatched junction bases numbered 9, after V lost 5 bases and J lost 9 bases. CDR1 is SGHTA and CDR2 is FQGNSA in the germline V gene. CDR3 nucleotide sequence: TGTGCCAGCAGCCGGACAGGGTTTGGGTCGCCCCAGCATTTT. It specifies CASSRTGFGSPQHF.

The chain carries TRBV6-5 and TRBJ2-2; D remains unclear. The CDR3 has 13 residues. Germline V gene data show CDR1 as MNHEY and CDR2 as SVGAGI. The V gene lost 4 bases and the J gene lost 4 bases, with 7 bases spanning the gap. CDR3 DNA sequence: TGTGCCAGCAGTTCCCCTAGCACCGGGGAGCTGTTTTTT. Residues: CASSSPSTGELFF.

The gene calls are TRBV7-9 and TRBJ1-1, with D hard to call. V gave up 5 bases and J gave up 4 bases, with 14 bases separating them. CDR1 is SEHNR, CDR2 FQNEAQ, per germline (reference sequence). The CDR3 covers 14 residues. CDR3 DNA sequence: TGTGCCAGCAGCCCTAGTGCGATGCCCACTGAAGCTTTCTTT. Its protein is CASSPSAMPTEAFF.

The chain carries TRBV5-6 and TRBJ2-1; 12 bases are a match to TRBD2. This CDR3 is 19 amino acids long. Unmatched junction bases numbered 10, after V lost 3 bases and J lost 0 bases. Germline-derived CDR1 and CDR2 are SGHDT and YYEEEE. In DNA, the CDR3 is TGTGCCAGCAGCTCGGGACTAGCGGGCGCTGAAAGCTCCTACAATGAGCAGTTCTTC. This encodes CASSSGLAGAESSYNEQFF.

The J gene is TRBJ1-2, the V gene TRBV2, with D possibly being TRBD1 (6 bases). Trimming shortened V by 6 bases and J by 4 bases, and 12 bases separated the two germline ends. CDR1 SNHLY and CDR2 FYNNEI come from the germline V gene. This CDR3 is 13 amino acids long. In DNA, the CDR3 is TGTGCCAGCAGATACCAGGGGACCTATGGCTACACCTTC. It specifies CASRYQGTYGYTF.

DNA for the CDR3: TGTGCCAGCAGATTCGTCGGGAGAGGATTCTACAATGAGCAGTTCTTC. The encoded protein is CASRFVGRGFYNEQFF. The V gene is TRBV28, the J gene TRBJ2-1; D is possibly TRBD2 (6 bases). V lost 6 bases to trimming and J lost 3 bases, with 18 bases between them. The CDR3 contains 16 residues. Germline assignment: CDR1 MDHEN and CDR2 SYDVKM. The variable domain in full, completed from reference TRBV28 and TRBJ2-1, reads DVKVTQSSRYLVKRTGEKVFLECVQDMDHENMFWYRQDPGLGLRLIYFSYDVKMKEKGDIPEGYSVSREKKERFSLILESASTNQTSMYLCASRFVGRGFYNEQFFGPGTRLTVL.